The 14 T cell receptor beta chains presented below share a single source sample, sequenced in a study of T cells in Graves' hyperthyroidism and ophthalmopathy. Amplification of TCR beta CDR3 regions used RNA as the template. In the first-round RT-PCR of the TCR CDR3, the HTBI primer set was used. TCRdb redid the calling of the multiplex PCR reads with MiXCR, one entry per CDR3 protein. Among 300,000 to 350,000 distinct CDR3 sequences listed, roughly 13% were seen once. The sequencing input was blood. These TCRs come from a woman between 25 and 40 years old with Graves' hyperthyroidism.

CDR3 nucleotide sequence: TGCAGTACTTTACCCGGGACTAGAACCTGCGAGCAGTACTTC. Translation: CSTLPGTRTCEQYF. The J gene is TRBJ2-7, the V gene TRBV20-1, with 8 bases identical to TRBD2. Germline V CDR1 and CDR2: DFQATT, SNEGSKA (reference sequence). Losses at the gene ends were 8 bases for V and 6 bases for J; bases not matched to a gene: 15. There are 14 residues in the CDR3.

The rearrangement joins TRBV20-1 to TRBJ1-3; 7 bases are shared with TRBD1. CDR1 and CDR2 (germline): DFQATT, SNEGSKA (reference sequence). V shed 6 bases, J shed 3 bases, and the junction held 11 bases outside the gene matches. The CDR3 length is 15 residues. The CDR3 region is CSASNPRGFGNTIYF. DNA of the CDR3: TGCAGTGCCAGTAATCCCAGGGGGTTTGGAAACACCATATATTTT.

This clonotype turned up a few times. The chain employs TRBV3-1 and TRBJ1-6, with 7 bases matching TRBD1. The CDR3 consists of 14 residues. V was pared by 1 base and J by 7 bases, with 1 base of the junction left unmatched. Germline-derived CDR1 and CDR2 are LGHDT and YNNKEL (reference sequence). CDR3 sequence: CASSQGQGNSPLHF. The DNA for the CDR3 is TGTGCCAGCAGCCAAGGACAGGGAAATTCACCCCTCCACTTT.

This clonotype was found many times. The chain uses TRBV12-3 or TRBV12-4 and TRBJ2-1, with 7 bases aligning to TRBD2. With 1 base clipped from V and 6 bases from J, the junction kept 9 bases outside the gene matches. The CDR3 runs to 16 residues. CDR3 residues: CASSLEFAGDLNEQFF. The CDR3 nucleotides read TGTGCCAGCAGTTTAGAGTTTGCGGGAGATCTCAATGAGCAGTTCTTC.

This clonotype was seen repeatedly, ten times or more. The CDR3 bases are TGTGCCAGTAGTATCTCGTTGAACACTGAAGCTTTCTTT. Amino acid sequence: CASSISLNTEAFF. The chain recombines TRBV19 with TRBJ1-1; D unclear. The CDR3 length is 13 residues. The V and J ends lost 3 bases and 0 bases respectively, with 5 bases between them. CDR1 is LNHDA and CDR2 is SQIVND in the germline V gene (reference sequence). The full variable domain, in which reference TRBV19 and TRBJ1-1 provide the parts outside the CDR3, is DGGITQSPKYLFRKEGQNVTLSCEQNLNHDAMYWYRQDPGQGLRLIYYSQIVNDFQKGDIAEGYSVSREKKESFPLTVTSAQKNPTAFYLCASSISLNTEAFFGQGTRLTVV.

In this sample, this clonotype turned up once. One end of the junction varies from germline; a read error may be responsible. This chain links TRBV12-3 or TRBV12-4 with TRBJ2-2; D possibly corresponds to TRBD1 (6 bases). This CDR3 contains 13 residues. The chain's CDR3 is CASSLQDSGELFF. CDR3 coding DNA: TGTGCCAGCAGTTTACAGGACTCAGGGGAACTGTTTTTT.

This clonotype appeared many times. The V call is TRBV6-1, the J call TRBJ1-3; a weak D match, TRBD1 (6 bases). There are 18 residues in the CDR3. Trimming took 6 bases from V and 0 from J, leaving 21 bases between them. Germline V CDR1 and CDR2: MNHNS, SASEGT. CDR3 nucleotide sequence: TGTGCCAGCAGCCGAAATCTGGACAGCGCCAGCTCTGGAAACACCATATATTTT. It encodes CASSRNLDSASSGNTIYF.

The CDR3 here is CSARDKAAGGYTF. The DNA for the CDR3 is TGCAGTGCTAGAGATAAAGCGGCCGGGGGCTACACCTTC. J is TRBJ1-2 and V is TRBV20-1; D is unresolved. The CDR3 spans 13 residues. V was clipped by 0 bases and J by 8 bases, with 13 bases between them. Germline CDR1 and CDR2: DFQATT and SNEGSKA (reference sequence).

V and J are TRBV9 and TRBJ1-6; D not certain. The CDR3 extends over 15 amino acids. Germline loops: CDR1 SGDLS, CDR2 YYNGEE. Trimming cost V 0 bases and J 7 bases, with 11 bases left between them. In DNA form, the CDR3 reads TGTGCCAGCAGCGTAGAAGGCGGGCCAAATTCACCCCTCCACTTT. Translating gives CASSVEGGPNSPLHF. The complete variable domain, with remaining parts taken from reference TRBV9 and TRBJ1-6, reads DSGVTQTPKHLITATGQRVTLRCSPRSGDLSVYWYQQSLDQGLQFLIQYYNGEERAKGNILERFSAQQFPDLHSELNLSSLELGDSALYFCASSVEGGPNSPLHFGNGTRLTVT.

There are a few counts of this clonotype. The V and J genes are TRBV6-1 and TRBJ2-6; D is possibly TRBD1 (5 bases). Germline V lookup: CDR1 MNHNS, CDR2 SASEGT. Trimming left V 6 bases short and J 2 bases short, with 11 bases between. This CDR3 has 15 amino acids. The CDR3 spells CASRQYRTGANVLTF. DNA for the CDR3: TGTGCCAGCAGGCAGTACAGGACTGGGGCCAACGTCCTGACTTTC.

There are many counts of this clonotype. The chain is built from TRBV11-2 and TRBJ2-3; TRBD2 might be the D (5 bases). Trimming pared 5 bases from V and 6 bases from J, leaving 9 bases between. Per the germline V gene, CDR1 is SGHAT and CDR2 is FQNNGV. This CDR3 is 12 amino acids long. CDR3 nucleotide sequence: TGTGCCAGCAGCGCAAGAGGGGATACGCAGTATTTT. Its protein product is CASSARGDTQYF.

CDR3 sequence: CASRIEPSYNEQFF. The CDR3, as DNA: TGTGCCAGCAGAATAGAGCCGTCCTACAATGAGCAGTTCTTC. V usage is TRBV12-3 or TRBV12-4 and J usage is TRBJ2-1; D gene unclear. V lost 6 bases to trimming and J lost 1 base, with 10 bases between them. This CDR3 has 14 residues.

This clonotype was observed at least ten times. The chain joins TRBV28 to TRBJ2-7, with 7 bases lining up with TRBD2. The trim removed 4 bases at V and 5 bases at J, leaving 11 bases unmatched. Germline CDR1 MDHEN, CDR2 SYDVKM. The CDR3 is 15 amino acids. The CDR3 DNA follows: TGTGCCAGCAGTTACGACTCTGCGGGAGACAACGAGCAGTACTTC. This sequence encodes CASSYDSAGDNEQYF.

The chain uses TRBV3-1 and TRBJ2-3, with 14 bases that match TRBD2. Germline CDR1 and CDR2: LGHDT and YNNKEL (reference sequence). The junction had 2 bases not matched to a gene; V was cut back by 3 bases and J by 6 bases. There are 15 residues in the CDR3. CDR3 protein: CASSQGLAGADTQYF. The CDR3 coding sequence is TGTGCCAGCAGCCAGGGACTAGCGGGAGCGGATACGCAGTATTTT.